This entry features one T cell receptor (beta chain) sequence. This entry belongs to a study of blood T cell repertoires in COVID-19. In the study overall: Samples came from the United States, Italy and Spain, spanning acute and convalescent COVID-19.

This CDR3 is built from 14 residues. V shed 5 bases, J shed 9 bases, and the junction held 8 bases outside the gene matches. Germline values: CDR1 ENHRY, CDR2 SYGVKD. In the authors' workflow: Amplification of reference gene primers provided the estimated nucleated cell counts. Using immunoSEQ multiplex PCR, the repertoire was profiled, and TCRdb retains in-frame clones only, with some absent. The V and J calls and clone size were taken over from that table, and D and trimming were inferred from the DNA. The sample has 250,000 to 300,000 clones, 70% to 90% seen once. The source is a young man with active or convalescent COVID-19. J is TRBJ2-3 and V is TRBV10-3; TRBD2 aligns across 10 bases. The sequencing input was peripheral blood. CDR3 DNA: TGTGCCATCAGTACAGAGAGGACTAGCGGAACGCAGTATTTT. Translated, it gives CAISTERTSGTQYF.